The rows below give T cell receptor beta chains drawn from one sample of a study of synovial regulatory T cells in juvenile arthritis. Assay used: immunoSEQ multiplex PCR; TCRdb lists only in-frame clones, some missing. Found here are 2,000 to 2,500 clones; the top ten clones hold 21%. The sequencing sample was made of Treg cells from the synovium. These receptors came from a donor younger than 30 with juvenile idiopathic arthritis. Both conserved end residues are part of each CDR3. The size field reads once, few, many, or a class for an expanded clone.

J,size,V,CDR3
TRBJ2-7,medium-sized,TRBV30,CAWSVSRNEQYF
TRBJ2-7,medium-sized,TRBV5-5,CASSRARVASYEQYF
TRBJ2-5,medium-sized,TRBV7-3,CASSPSWRETQYF
TRBJ1-5,medium-sized,TRBV7-2,CASSLVGNQPQHF
TRBJ1-1,medium-sized,TRBV9,CASRGFSGEYTEAFF
TRBJ2-1,medium-sized,TRBV5-1,CASSSGSYNEQFF
TRBJ1-4,medium-sized,TRBV28,CASSHRVSSEKLFF
TRBJ2-7,medium-sized,TRBV27,CASSFGTSGSYEQYF
TRBJ2-3,medium-sized,TRBV5-1,CASSFLGYPSTDTQYF
TRBJ2-1,medium-sized,TRBV4-2,CASSGTENNEQFF
TRBJ1-3,medium-sized,TRBV9,CASSVGGAGNTIYF
TRBJ2-5,medium-sized,TRBV6-5,CASSYSGGGTRSWQYF
TRBJ2-4,medium-sized,TRBV10-2,CASRGSGKNIQYF
TRBJ2-7,medium-sized,TRBV28,CASWGGPSYEQYF
TRBJ1-2,medium-sized,TRBV6-1,CASSRTGRGYGYTF
TRBJ1-5,medium-sized,TRBV10-3,CAISAGDNQPQHF
TRBJ1-1,medium-sized,TRBV12-5,CASGLEFPAEAFF
TRBJ2-2,medium-sized,TRBV7-2,CASSLARGPNTGELFF
TRBJ2-5,medium-sized,TRBV7-2,CASSLSSLGQYF
TRBJ2-3,medium-sized,TRBV7-9,CAIVTSGRVRGTDTQYF
TRBJ2-7,medium-sized,TRBV19,CASSSRTGGRGDYEQYF
TRBJ1-5,medium-sized,TRBV7-9,CASSLAGTGGNQPQHF
TRBJ2-2,medium-sized,TRBV2,CASMAYTNTGELFF
TRBJ1-2,medium-sized,TRBV19,CASSISPRVGGYTF
TRBJ1-2,medium-sized,TRBV2,CASSEGTGVGYTF
TRBJ1-1,medium-sized,TRBV30,CAWSRVRARKTEAFF
TRBJ2-3,medium-sized,TRBV14,CASSRDRGYDTQYF
TRBJ2-3,medium-sized,TRBV5-4,CASRVGGTVPPGDTQYF
TRBJ2-2,medium-sized,TRBV9,CASSTHPGVGSGTGELFF
TRBJ2-2,medium-sized,TRBV5-1,CASSKAGTVNTGELFF
TRBJ2-1,medium-sized,TRBV5-1,CASSLDLSLAGGPYNEQFF
TRBJ2-1,medium-sized,TRBV28,CASSSDLRDDEQFF
TRBJ1-5,medium-sized,TRBV2,CASSLSGTAGLAQHF
TRBJ2-7,medium-sized,TRBV6-6,CASSYGTSGGYEQYF
TRBJ1-2,medium-sized,TRBV29-1,CSVDTGPYGYTF
TRBJ1-2,medium-sized,TRBV7-2,CASSLDSHGGYGYTF
TRBJ1-5,medium-sized,TRBV6-1,CASDRSRNNNQPQHF
TRBJ1-4,medium-sized,TRBV2,CASSRGGNEKLFF
TRBJ1-4,medium-sized,TRBV29-1,CSVANEKLFF
TRBJ1-2,medium-sized,TRBV27,CASSPGDYGYTF
TRBJ1-2,medium-sized,TRBV11-2,CASSFPRGYGYTF
TRBJ2-7,medium-sized,TRBV6-1,CASSEDRDIPSYEQYF
TRBJ2-1,medium-sized,TRBV7-3,CASSSTSGRYNEQFF
TRBJ1-5,medium-sized,TRBV19,CASSTPDRGGNQPQHF
TRBJ2-7,medium-sized,TRBV11-2,CASSLGAGAYEQYF
TRBJ2-3,medium-sized,TRBV5-4,CASSSLFGSETQYF
TRBJ1-3,medium-sized,TRBV6-6,CASSYPGHSGNTIYF
TRBJ1-1,medium-sized,TRBV7-7,CASRDKARTEAFF
TRBJ2-1,medium-sized,TRBV6-5,CASSYSGHSYNEQFF
TRBJ2-7,medium-sized,TRBV5-6,CASSFDRTSYEQYF
TRBJ1-2,medium-sized,TRBV5-4,CASSFRTGGYGYTF